In its sample, the clone carrying this T cell receptor (beta chain) was seen a few times. This record comes from a study of metastatic and nonmetastatic thyroid tumors. Authors' processing steps: To classify distant metastasis in papillary thyroid cancer, a model was built from CDR3 differences across clinicopathological groups. TCRdb reanalyzed the PCR reads via MiXCR. These V and J calls derive from TCRdb rather than the authors' analysis. This table has 30,000 to 45,000 clones, around 30% appearing once. Each patient came to thyroid surgery without any prior treatment (of any kind). The CDR3 contains 14 residues. V lost 6 bases to trimming and J lost 2 bases; unmatched junction nucleotides: 6.

Material: blood. The clonotype originates from a male donor with papillary thyroid cancer or a benign thyroid nodule (not recorded which). Some clones in this sample may be carry-over from other donors' samples. The rearrangement links TRBV12-3 or TRBV12-4 to TRBJ1-2; 7 bases map to TRBD1. As DNA, the CDR3 is TGTGCCAGCAGAAAAACGACAGGGAACTATGGCTACACCTTC. Encoded protein: CASRKTTGNYGYTF.